The entry below gives a single T cell receptor (beta chain) sequence along with its context. Its antigen is not known. This entry comes from a study of CD8+CD57+ T cells in acquired aplastic anemia. Study-wide points: CD8+ Simpson's diversity showed no significant patient-control difference.

TCR beta VDJ combinations and CDR3 sequences were profiled from genomic DNA. Using its own MiXCR run on the reads, TCRdb lists one record per CDR3 protein. The table lists some 70,000 distinct CDR3 sequences, approximately 51% of them singletons, with around 8.8% in the top ten. CDR3 length: 12 amino acids. Germline V gene sequence: CDR1 KGHDR, CDR2 SFDVKD. Trimming took 4 bases from V and 13 from J, leaving 15 bases between them. The source of this sequence is a human donor in good health, serving as a control. Source material: sorted CD4+, CD8+, or CD8+CD57+ T cells (not recorded which) from PBMCs. The chain has TRBV24-1 and TRBJ2-5; D gene unclear. The CDR3: CATSESDTRRYF. The DNA for the CDR3 is TGTGCCACCAGTGAATCCGACACCCGGCGGTACTTC.